These 18 T cell receptor beta chains were sequenced from one sample in a study of T cells after yellow fever vaccination (dated by TCRdb to 2018 to 2020). Libraries were built with 5' RACE. The reads were generated on an Illumina HiSeq 2500. The public sequencing data were trimmed at Q25 with fastp and processed into clonotypes with MiXCR by TCRdb, which kept only in-frame beta chains. A single entry per CDR3 protein holds the most common genes and DNA from its merged rows. In all, the sample holds 25,000 to 30,000 distinct CDR3 sequences, and over 4.5% of those were seen once. Clones ranked in the top ten supply over 40% of the sample. Taken with the paper, the label for treatment or condition translates to: live attenuated yellow fever vaccine strain. Material: CD8+ T cells sorted from PBMCs, obtained 10 days after the yellow fever booster vaccination. The receptors stem from a man aged 25-40 years who received the YFV17D yellow fever vaccine.

This clonotype was counted at least ten times. The chain couples TRBV19 to TRBJ2-5; possible D gene TRBD2, 6 bases. The ends were cut back, 3 bases at V and 4 bases at J, with 12 bases in the middle. The CDR3 loop spans 14 amino acids. The germline gives CDR1 LNHDA, CDR2 SQIVND (reference sequence). DNA for the CDR3: TGTGCCAGTAGTATTAGACCGGGAGCAGAGACCCAGTACTTC. Its protein is CASSIRPGAETQYF.

This clonotype was counted at least ten times. The chain carries TRBV10-1 and TRBJ2-5; 10 bases match TRBD1. The CDR3 has 16 amino acids. With 1 base clipped from V and 3 bases from J, the junction kept 5 bases outside the gene matches. Germline CDR1 is WNHNN and CDR2 is SYGVQD (reference sequence). As DNA, the CDR3 is TGCGCCAGCAGTGAGTGGACCGGGACAGGGGAAGAGACCCAGTACTTC. It encodes CASSEWTGTGEETQYF.

This clonotype was counted at least ten times. The chain couples TRBV5-1 to TRBJ2-7; D is undetermined. Trimming removed 4 bases from V and 5 bases from J, with 19 bases in between. The CDR3 totals 15 residues. Germline CDR1 and CDR2: SGHRS and YFSETQ. CDR3 loop: CASSRLSQLRDEQYF. In DNA, the CDR3 is TGCGCCAGCAGCCGGTTATCACAACTACGGGACGAGCAGTACTTC.

This clonotype was detected many times. The V call is TRBV4-3, the J call TRBJ2-6, with D perhaps being TRBD1 or TRBD2 (5 bases each). Trimming removed 0 bases at V and 0 bases at J, with 12 bases between. The CDR3 extends over 18 amino acids. From germline, CDR1 is LGHNA and CDR2 YSLEER. The CDR3 bases are TGCGCCAGCAGCCAAGACGGGAACAGGATCTCTGGGGCCAACGTCCTGACTTTC. Its translation: CASSQDGNRISGANVLTF.

This clonotype has ten or more counts. The chain is built from TRBV6-5 and TRBJ1-1; D not certain. Germline V gene data show CDR1 as MNHEY and CDR2 as SVGAGI. V lost 6 bases, J lost 5 bases, and 10 bases lay in between. CDR3 length: 12 amino acids. CDR3 DNA sequence: TGTGCCAGCAGATGGAGGGAAACTGAAGCTTTCTTT. Translation: CASRWRETEAFF.

This clonotype was detected ten times or more. The J gene is TRBJ1-6, the V gene TRBV27; the D is unclear. Trimming took off 4 bases at V and 7 bases at J, with 5 bases between the two ends. CDR1 MNHEY and CDR2 SMNVEV come from the germline V gene (reference sequence). The CDR3 runs 12 residues. CDR3 in DNA: TGTGCCAGCAGTTACGGGAATTCACCCCTCCACTTT. It yields the protein CASSYGNSPLHF.

This clonotype has ten or more counts. V usage is TRBV5-6 and J usage is TRBJ2-7; D not resolved. CDR3 size: 15 residues. The V gene's germline CDR1 is SGHDT and CDR2 YYEEEE. Trimming removed 5 bases at V and 3 bases at J, with 18 bases between. The CDR3 DNA reads TGTGCCAGCAGTTCAGGCCACGGCCCTATCTACGAGCAGTACTTC. Its protein is CASSSGHGPIYEQYF.

The V and J genes are TRBV2 and TRBJ2-1; perhaps TRBD2 as D (5 bases). V was clipped by 6 bases and J by 7 bases, with 22 bases between them. Germline CDR1 is SNHLY and CDR2 is FYNNEI. The CDR3 has 16 amino acids. CDR3 amino acids: CASSPSGVAQFNEQFF. The CDR3 region has the DNA TGTGCCAGCAGCCCCTCCGGGGTGGCGCAGTTTAATGAGCAGTTCTTC.

This clonotype has at least ten counts. This chain links TRBV6-5 with TRBJ2-7; D perhaps matches TRBD1 (6 bases). Trimming pared 2 bases from V and 7 bases from J, leaving 15 bases between. The germline CDR1 and CDR2 sequences are MNHEY and SVGAGI. This CDR3 region has 14 residues. For the CDR3, the DNA is TGTGCCAGCAGTTACCCAGACAGGTTAGGGGAGCAGTACTTC. Translation gives CASSYPDRLGEQYF.

This clonotype was picked up many times. The rearrangement links TRBV7-6 to TRBJ2-5; D call uncertain. The CDR3 loop spans 16 amino acids. V gave up 0 bases and J gave up 2 bases, with 13 bases separating them. Germline V gene data show CDR1 as SGHVS and CDR2 as FNYEAQ. The CDR3 loop reads CASSLASGWAQETQYF. CDR3 nucleotide sequence: TGTGCCAGCAGCTTAGCGAGTGGTTGGGCTCAAGAGACCCAGTACTTC.

This clonotype was observed at least ten times. The rearrangement joins TRBV7-3 to TRBJ2-5, with no clear D. Germline CDR1 is SGHTA and CDR2 is FQGTGA. This CDR3 is built from 12 residues. V was cut by 1 base and J by 5 bases, with 5 bases left in between. The CDR3 DNA reads as TGTGCCAGCAGCTTAAAGAGGGAGACCCAGTACTTC. This sequence encodes CASSLKRETQYF.

This clonotype occurred many times. The chain joins TRBV15 to TRBJ2-7; D is uncertain. This CDR3 has 13 residues. CDR1 LNHNV and CDR2 YYDKDF come from the germline V gene (reference sequence). V lost 1 base and J lost 6, with 10 bases in between. CDR3 DNA: TGTGCCACCAGCAGAGGACTCGCCGGCGAGCAGTACTTC. This gives the protein CATSRGLAGEQYF.

Many counts were recorded for this clonotype. The chain couples TRBV7-6 to TRBJ2-5; 8 bases line up with TRBD2. Germline lookup yields CDR1 SGHVS and CDR2 FNYEAQ. The CDR3 has 15 amino acids. Trimming took 7 bases from V and 5 from J; bases not matched to a gene: 12. CDR3 in DNA: TGTGCCAGCACGACAGCTAGCGGGTATGGCGAGACCCAGTACTTC. Translation: CASTTASGYGETQYF.

This clonotype occurred many times. This chain uses TRBV7-2 with TRBJ2-2, with 15 bases lining up with TRBD2. Germline CDR1 is SGHTA and CDR2 is FQGNSA. Unmatched junction bases numbered 3, after V lost 5 bases and J lost 8 bases. This CDR3 is built from 15 residues. In DNA, the CDR3 is TGTGCCAGCAGCCCGGGGACTAGCGGGAGGGGGGAGCTGTTTTTT. This gives the protein CASSPGTSGRGELFF.

This clonotype was counted ten times or more. The chain is built from TRBV7-2 and TRBJ2-7, with 8 bases identical to TRBD1. CDR1 and CDR2 (germline): SGHTA, FQGNSA. The J segment lost 1 base and the V segment lost 5 bases, leaving 4 bases of the junction unmatched. The CDR3 contains 14 residues. The CDR3: CASSPGTGSYEQYF. For the CDR3, the DNA is TGTGCCAGCAGCCCAGGGACAGGATCCTACGAGCAGTACTTC.

This clonotype has a count of ten or more. The rearrangement uses TRBV6-2 or TRBV6-3 and TRBJ2-1; D gene unclear. This CDR3 has 17 residues. Germline CDR1 MNHEY, CDR2 SVGEGT. V dropped 0 bases and J dropped 4 bases, with 16 bases sitting between them. The CDR3 reads CASSYSILFNSYNEQFF. CDR3 nucleotide sequence: TGTGCCAGCAGTTACTCGATTTTATTTAACAGTTACAATGAGCAGTTCTTC.

This clonotype showed up many times. The genes are TRBV4-3 and TRBJ2-5; TRBD1 or TRBD2 may be the D gene (5 bases each). V lost 0 bases to trimming and J lost 5 bases, with 19 bases between them. From germline, CDR1 is LGHNA and CDR2 YSLEER. CDR3 length: 17 amino acids. CDR3 residues: CASSQDPPLGTKETQYF. CDR3 nucleotide sequence: TGCGCCAGCAGCCAAGATCCCCCTTTAGGGACGAAGGAGACCCAGTACTTC.

Ten or more counts support this clonotype. This chain connects TRBV4-1 to TRBJ2-5; weak D call: TRBD1 (5 bases). Germline V gene data show CDR1 as MGHRA and CDR2 as YSYEKL. The CDR3 runs to 15 residues. V was clipped by 0 bases and J by 5 bases, with 13 bases between them. CDR3 protein: CASSQDLPGWETQYF. In DNA, the CDR3 is TGCGCCAGCAGCCAAGATCTGCCAGGGTGGGAGACCCAGTACTTC.